The next 17 T cell receptor beta chains were all read from a single sample in a study of blood T cell repertoires in COVID-19. Measured with immunoSEQ multiplex PCR; TCRdb has only the in-frame clones, and not every one. Counted here are fewer than 400,000 clones, roughly 91% occurring once; the ten biggest clones make up about 1.7%. Sequenced input: PBMCs or T cells enriched from blood (not recorded which). The origin of the receptors is a woman in her 30s who had recovered from COVID-19.

The chain combines TRBV27 with TRBJ2-3, with D perhaps TRBD1 (5 bases). Trimming left V 4 bases short and J 4 bases short, with 9 bases between. The length of the CDR3 is 13 residues. Germline CDR1 reads MNHEY; CDR2 reads SMNVEV (reference sequence). CDR3 sequence (DNA): TGTGCCAGCAGTTCCGGACAAGCAGATACGCAGTATTTT. Encoded protein: CASSSGQADTQYF.

The genes are TRBV7-2 and TRBJ2-7; the match to TRBD1 covers 11 bases. The germline V gene encodes CDR1 SGHTA and CDR2 FQGNSA. V shed 6 bases, J shed 4 bases, and the junction held 8 bases outside the gene matches. The CDR3 totals 15 residues. This chain's CDR3 is CASRRTGTGGYEQYF. As DNA, the CDR3 is TGTGCCAGCAGACGTACCGGGACAGGGGGGTACGAGCAGTACTTC.

This rearrangement joins TRBV20-1 to TRBJ1-5, with TRBD1 matching 7 bases. Germline V gene sequence: CDR1 DFQATT, CDR2 SNEGSKA (reference sequence). This CDR3 has 13 residues. V lost 3 bases to trimming and J lost 7 bases; unmatched junction nucleotides: 6. Here the CDR3 DNA reads TGCAGTGCTAGTACAGGGGTAGAGCAGCCCCAGCATTTT. Translating it yields CSASTGVEQPQHF.

This clone was seen a single time. This chain joins TRBV2 and TRBJ2-7; D is perhaps TRBD1 (6 bases). This CDR3 spans 15 amino acids. Germline V gene data show CDR1 as SNHLY and CDR2 as FYNNEI. Trimming stripped 7 bases from V and 6 bases from J, with 22 bases between. The CDR3 spells CASTKGQGRRSEQYF. The CDR3 DNA reads TGTGCCAGCACGAAGGGGCAGGGGCGTCGAAGCGAGCAGTACTTC.

The J gene is TRBJ2-7, the V gene TRBV5-1; 10 bases match TRBD1. Trimming took 0 bases from V and 3 from J; bases not matched to a gene: 6. The CDR3 spans 16 residues. In germline, CDR1 is SGHRS, CDR2 YFSETQ. CDR3 DNA: TGCGCCAGCAGCTTGGAGACAGGGGGCCCTGGCTACGAGCAGTACTTC. This translates into CASSLETGGPGYEQYF.

The chain links TRBV3-1 (or the pseudogene TRBV3-2) to TRBJ1-1; possible D gene TRBD1, 5 bases. V was clipped by 0 bases and J by 2 bases, with 13 bases between them. CDR1 and CDR2 from the germline V gene are LGHDT and YNNKEL (reference sequence). CDR3 size: 16 residues. The CDR3 is CASSQDPRAVNTEAFF. In DNA form, the CDR3 reads TGTGCCAGCAGCCAAGATCCCAGGGCGGTTAACACTGAAGCTTTCTTT.

The gene calls are TRBV6-5 and TRBJ1-5, with unresolved D. The CDR3 sequence is 16 residues long. The germline V gene encodes CDR1 MNHEY and CDR2 SVGAGI. V gave up 2 bases and J gave up 1 base, with 12 bases separating them. The CDR3 nucleotides are TGTGCCAGCAGTTACCTCGGGGTGGGCAGCAATCAGCCCCAGCATTTT. Its protein product is CASSYLGVGSNQPQHF.

For this clone: Other DNA sequences from this sample encode an identical CDR3 as well. The V and J genes are TRBV3-1 (or the pseudogene TRBV3-2) and TRBJ1-5; TRBD1 matches at 8 bases. The germline gives CDR1 LGHDT, CDR2 YNNKEL (reference sequence). The CDR3 runs to 14 residues. Trimming cost V 4 bases and J 6 bases; bases outside gene matches: 5. The CDR3 coding sequence is TGTGCCAGCAGCCGAGGACAGGGTGGTCAGCCCCAGCATTTT. It specifies CASSRGQGGQPQHF.

The V gene is TRBV7-9, the J gene TRBJ2-5, with TRBD2 identical over 8 bases. V lost 6 bases, J lost 2 bases, and 5 bases stayed unmatched. The CDR3 has 14 amino acids. Germline V gives CDR1 SEHNR, CDR2 FQNEAQ (reference sequence). The CDR3 region has the DNA TGTGCCAGCAGATTGACTAGCGAACAAGAGACCCAGTACTTC. Protein sequence: CASRLTSEQETQYF.

The chain carries TRBV29-1 and TRBJ2-7, with D perhaps matching TRBD2 (5 bases). With 4 bases removed from V and 3 bases from J, the gap between germline ends came to 13 bases. This CDR3 is built from 13 residues. The germline V gene encodes CDR1 SQVTM and CDR2 ANQGSEA. The CDR3 nucleotides read TGCAGCGTTGTCAGCGGAGTAGACTACGAGCAGTACTTC. Its translation is CSVVSGVDYEQYF.

This clone was recorded only once. CDR3 in amino acids: CASSTELQETQYF. The CDR3 DNA reads as TGTGCCAGCAGTACTGAGCTACAAGAGACCCAGTACTTC. The chain couples TRBV2 to TRBJ2-5; D remains ambiguous. CDR3 length: 13 amino acids. The V and J ends lost 5 bases and 2 bases respectively, with 9 bases between them. The V gene's germline CDR1 is SNHLY and CDR2 FYNNEI.

V usage is TRBV18 and J usage is TRBJ1-1, with D possibly TRBD1 on 5 matching bases. V was pared by 3 bases and J by 1 base, with 18 bases between. CDR3 length equals 17 residues. From germline, CDR1 is KGHSH and CDR2 LQKENI. The CDR3 DNA follows: TGTGCCAGCTCACCGGTACAGGCCCCCCGGCAGAACACTGAAGCTTTCTTT. The encoded protein is CASSPVQAPRQNTEAFF.

The V call is TRBV30, the J call TRBJ1-6; possible D gene TRBD1, 5 bases. V gave up 4 bases and J gave up 15 bases, with 10 bases separating them. CDR3 length: 10 residues. Germline CDR1 reads GTSNPN; CDR2 reads SVGIG (reference sequence). The CDR3 is CAWKDTSLHF. CDR3 nucleotide sequence: TGTGCCTGGAAGGACACGAGCCTCCACTTT.

The chain joins TRBV4-1 to TRBJ1-2, with D maybe TRBD1 (5 bases). V was pared by 1 base and J by 5 bases, with 20 bases between. The CDR3 is 17 amino acids. CDR1 and CDR2 from the germline V gene are MGHRA and YSYEKL. The chain's CDR3 is CASSQARIPGGKYGYTF. The DNA of the CDR3 is TGCGCCAGCAGCCAAGCCCGGATTCCCGGGGGAAAATATGGCTACACCTTC.

The CDR3, as DNA: TGCGCCAGCAGCCGCTCAAGATTAGGGGCAACTAATGAAAAACTGTTTTTT. Translated: CASSRSRLGATNEKLFF. This rearrangement joins TRBV5-1 to TRBJ1-4, with a possible D match to TRBD1 (5 bases). V lost 4 bases and J 0 bases, leaving 16 bases between the germline ends. Per germline, CDR1 SGHRS and CDR2 YFSETQ. There are 17 residues in the CDR3.

This chain links TRBV10-1 with TRBJ1-2; D not resolved. Germline CDR1 WNHNN, CDR2 SYGVQD (reference sequence). The CDR3 consists of 13 residues. The V gene lost 3 bases and the J gene lost 4 bases, with 9 bases spanning the gap. CDR3 in amino acids: CASSETQSYGYTF. The CDR3 DNA follows: TGCGCCAGCAGTGAAACCCAGTCCTATGGCTACACCTTC.

The chain links TRBV19 to TRBJ2-7; 10 bases match TRBD1. CDR3 length: 15 residues. Germline CDR1 LNHDA, CDR2 SQIVND (reference sequence). V shed 1 base and J 3 bases; nucleotides not matched to a gene: 3. CDR3 amino acids: CASSIGDRGLYEQYF. The CDR3 bases are TGTGCCAGTAGTATAGGAGACAGGGGGCTCTACGAGCAGTACTTC.